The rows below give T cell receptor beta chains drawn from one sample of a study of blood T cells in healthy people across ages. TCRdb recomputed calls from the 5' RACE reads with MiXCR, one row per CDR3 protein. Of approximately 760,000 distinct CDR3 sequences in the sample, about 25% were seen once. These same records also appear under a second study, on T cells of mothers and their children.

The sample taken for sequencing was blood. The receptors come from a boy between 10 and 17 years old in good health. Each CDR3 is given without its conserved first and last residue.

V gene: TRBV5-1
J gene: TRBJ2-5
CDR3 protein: ASRTTGGTSETQY

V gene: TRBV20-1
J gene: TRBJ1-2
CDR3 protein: SARDIYGYT

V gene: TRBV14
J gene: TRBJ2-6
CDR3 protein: ASSQWGAGANVLT

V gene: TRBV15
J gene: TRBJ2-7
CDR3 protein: ATSRDRGSNGQY

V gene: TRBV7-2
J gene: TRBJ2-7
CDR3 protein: ASSFELVGQQY

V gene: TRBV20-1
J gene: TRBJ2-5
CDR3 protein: SAREPGGRSQETQY

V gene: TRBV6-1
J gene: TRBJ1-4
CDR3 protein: ASSFSTGEKLF

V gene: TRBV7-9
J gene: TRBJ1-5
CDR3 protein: ASSSLKVNQPQH

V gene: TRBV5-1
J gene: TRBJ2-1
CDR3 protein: ASTLFLSGSSYNEQF

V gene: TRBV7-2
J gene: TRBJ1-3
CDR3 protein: ASSLGYAGVLVSGNTIY

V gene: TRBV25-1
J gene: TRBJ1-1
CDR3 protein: ASSATGRNAEAF

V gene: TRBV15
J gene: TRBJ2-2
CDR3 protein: ATSREKTSGGTGELF

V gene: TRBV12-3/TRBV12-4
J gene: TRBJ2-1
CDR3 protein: ASSSDSYYNEQF

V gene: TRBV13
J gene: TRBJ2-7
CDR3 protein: ASSLVGRSYEQY

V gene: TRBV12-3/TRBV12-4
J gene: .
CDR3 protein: ASTPLTGATYNEQF

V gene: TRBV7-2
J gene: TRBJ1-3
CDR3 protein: ASSFLGGQGRA

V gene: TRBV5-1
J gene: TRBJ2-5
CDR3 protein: ASSLYGQETQY

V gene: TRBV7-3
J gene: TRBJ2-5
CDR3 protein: ASSLTGQQETQY

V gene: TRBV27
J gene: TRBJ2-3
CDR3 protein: ASSKTWSGRVTDTQY

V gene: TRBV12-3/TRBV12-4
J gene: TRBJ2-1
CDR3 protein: ASSEGRVTYNEQF

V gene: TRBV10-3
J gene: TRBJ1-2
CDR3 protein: AISVAGASSGYT

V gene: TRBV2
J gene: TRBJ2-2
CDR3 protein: ASREERTSGKFGELF

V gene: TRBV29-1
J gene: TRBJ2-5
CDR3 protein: SVESVQQETQY

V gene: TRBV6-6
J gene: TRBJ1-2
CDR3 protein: ASSYPGESYGYT

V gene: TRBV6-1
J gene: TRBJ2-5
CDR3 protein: ASPPRRRGEQETQY

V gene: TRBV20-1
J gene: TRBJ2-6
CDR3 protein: SARGWGQNVLT

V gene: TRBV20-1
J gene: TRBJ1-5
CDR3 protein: SARSSAGQPQH

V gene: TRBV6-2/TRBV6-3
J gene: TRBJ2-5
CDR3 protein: ASLSWGETQY

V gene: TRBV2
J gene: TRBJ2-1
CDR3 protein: ASSEGELTAMQF

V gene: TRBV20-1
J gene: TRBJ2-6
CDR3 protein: SARPTGANVLT

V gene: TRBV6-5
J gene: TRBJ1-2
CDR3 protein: ASLGQGRGYT

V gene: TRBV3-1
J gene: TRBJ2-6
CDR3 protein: ASSQDLGAGANVLT

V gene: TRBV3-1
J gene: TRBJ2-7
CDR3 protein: ASSGSKRQY

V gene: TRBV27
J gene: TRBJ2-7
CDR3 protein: ASGPGTVPAEQY

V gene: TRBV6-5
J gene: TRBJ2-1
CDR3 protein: ASSLSQGVIGNEQF

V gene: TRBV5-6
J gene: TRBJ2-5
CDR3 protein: ASSLLSTETQY

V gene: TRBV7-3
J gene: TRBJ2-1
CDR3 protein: ASSLTGVANEQF

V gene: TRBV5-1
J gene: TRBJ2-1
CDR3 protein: ASSLGSSGSDEQF

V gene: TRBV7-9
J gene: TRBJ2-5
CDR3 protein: ASSLVGIEETQY

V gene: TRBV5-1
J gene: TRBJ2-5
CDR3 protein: ASSLLSGGYQETQY

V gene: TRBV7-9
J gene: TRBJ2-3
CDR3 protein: ASSSPIAVTDTQY

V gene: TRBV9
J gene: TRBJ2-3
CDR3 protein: ASSVSGHTCTDTQY

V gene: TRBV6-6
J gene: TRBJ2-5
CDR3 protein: AVGLQETQY

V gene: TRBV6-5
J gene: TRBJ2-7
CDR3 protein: ASSYEGIPLYEQY

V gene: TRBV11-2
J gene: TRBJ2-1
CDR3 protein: ASSLTGDHEQF

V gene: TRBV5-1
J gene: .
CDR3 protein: ASSYNGAYEQY

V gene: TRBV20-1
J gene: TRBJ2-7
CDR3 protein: SANNRDKAYEQY

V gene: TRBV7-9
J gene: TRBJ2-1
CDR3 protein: ASSLYTNRGNNEQF